The clone carrying this T cell receptor (beta chain) was seen many times. TCRdb independently ran MiXCR on the 5' RACE reads; one entry per CDR3 protein. The sample lists about 35,000 distinct CDR3 sequences; about 4.1% were seen once. This sample is part of a study of neurological immune-mediated disorders. The V gene end was trimmed by 5 bases and the J gene end by 4 bases; junction bases not matched to a gene: 5. This CDR3 contains 15 residues. Germline V lookup: CDR1 SGHTA, CDR2 FQGNSA. Sequencing was done on a sample of PBMCs. The TCR comes from a man aged 30 to 39 with multiple sclerosis. The J gene is TRBJ2-1, the V gene TRBV7-2; 10 positions agree with TRBD1. CDR3 in DNA: TGTGCCAGCAGCCTTGGACAGGGGGGTTACAATGAGCAGTTCTTC. It translates to CASSLGQGGYNEQFF.